The source of this TCR beta chain is a study of somatic mutations in cytotoxic T cells in rheumatoid arthritis. At the level of the study: Patient blood (approximately 30 ml EDTA) was collected right after diagnosis, preceding any treatment. The flow sorting of some V beta antibody-stained T-cell populations reached nearly 100% purity, and the sorted populations included V beta1+ cells sequenced for TCRB.

In the original processing: Published virus-specific TCRB sequences were rarely matched by patient CD8+ clones larger than 1%. Only in-frame clones appear in the TCRdb table, and some are missing; sequencing was by immunoSEQ multiplex PCR. V and J calls and clone size are those listed in that table; D and trimming were worked out from the DNA. The table has 9,000 to 13,000 clones, roughly 85% seen once. Both CD4+ and CD8+ cells were separated through positive magnetic bead selection, and their purity was verified using flow cytometry. The CDR3 runs 14 residues. Looked up from germline, CDR1 is ENHRY and CDR2 is SYGVKD. Deletions cut 0 bases from V and 1 base from J, with 6 bases between.

The chain recombines TRBV10-3 with TRBJ1-1; D not resolved. The sequence was collected from an adult with rheumatoid arthritis. Sequenced material: CD8+ T cells sorted from blood. The CDR3 nucleotides are TGTGCCATCAGTGAGTCTTTGGCGAACACTGAAGCTTTCTTT. It yields the protein CAISESLANTEAFF.